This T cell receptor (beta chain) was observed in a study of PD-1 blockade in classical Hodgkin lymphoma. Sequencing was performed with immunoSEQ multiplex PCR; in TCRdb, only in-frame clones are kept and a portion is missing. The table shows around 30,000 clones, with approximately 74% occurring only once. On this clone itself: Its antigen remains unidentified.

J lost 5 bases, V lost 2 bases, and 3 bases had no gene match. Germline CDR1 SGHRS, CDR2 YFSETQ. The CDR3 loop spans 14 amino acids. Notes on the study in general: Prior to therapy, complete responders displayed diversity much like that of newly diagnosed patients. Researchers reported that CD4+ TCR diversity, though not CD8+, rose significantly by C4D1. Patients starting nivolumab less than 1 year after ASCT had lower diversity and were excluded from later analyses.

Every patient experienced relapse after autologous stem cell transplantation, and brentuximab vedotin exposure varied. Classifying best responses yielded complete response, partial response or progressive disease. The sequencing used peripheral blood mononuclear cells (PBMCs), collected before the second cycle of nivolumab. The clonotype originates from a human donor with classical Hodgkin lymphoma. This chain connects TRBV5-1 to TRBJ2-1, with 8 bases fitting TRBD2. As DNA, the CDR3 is TGCGCCAGCAGCTTACCGGGGGGGCACAATGAGCAGTTCTTC. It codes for CASSLPGGHNEQFF.